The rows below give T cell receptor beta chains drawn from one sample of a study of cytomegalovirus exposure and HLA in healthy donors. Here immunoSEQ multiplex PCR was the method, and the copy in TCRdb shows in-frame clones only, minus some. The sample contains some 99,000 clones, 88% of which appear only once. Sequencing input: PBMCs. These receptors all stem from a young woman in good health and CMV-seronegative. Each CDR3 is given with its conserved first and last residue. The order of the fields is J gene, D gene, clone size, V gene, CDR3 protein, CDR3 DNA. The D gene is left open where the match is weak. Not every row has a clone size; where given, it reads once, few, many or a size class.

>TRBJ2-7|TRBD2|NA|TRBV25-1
CASSGREGSSYEQYF
TGTGCCAGCAGTGGGCGGGAGGGCTCTAGTTACGAGCAGTACTTC
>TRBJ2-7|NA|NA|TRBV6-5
CASSRTPTTMEQYF
TGTGCCAGCAGCCGTACCCCGACTACGATGGAGCAGTACTTC
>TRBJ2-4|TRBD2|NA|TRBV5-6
CASSLVTSGGLENIQYF
TGTGCCAGCAGCTTGGTTACTAGCGGGGGGCTGGAAAACATTCAGTACTTC
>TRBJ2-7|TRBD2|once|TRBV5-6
CASRRGASGGLYEQYF
TGTGCCAGCAGGAGGGGAGCTAGCGGGGGCCTTTACGAGCAGTACTTC
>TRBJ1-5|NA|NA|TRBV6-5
CASSLRQTNQPQHF
TGTGCCAGCAGTTTACGGCAGACAAATCAGCCCCAGCATTTT
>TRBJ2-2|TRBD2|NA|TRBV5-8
CASSPQLATGELFF
TGTGCCAGCAGCCCTCAACTAGCGACCGGGGAGCTGTTTTTT
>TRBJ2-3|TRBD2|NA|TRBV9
CASSVARGGTDTQYF
TGTGCCAGCAGCGTAGCGCGGGGGGGCACAGATACGCAGTATTTT
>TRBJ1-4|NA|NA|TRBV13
CASSSGGWATNEKLFF
TGTGCCAGCAGCTCGGGGGGGTGGGCAACTAATGAAAAACTGTTTTTT
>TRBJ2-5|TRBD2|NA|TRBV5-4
CASSKGTSGLGLKETQYF
TGTGCCAGCAGCAAAGGGACTAGCGGGTTGGGTCTGAAAGAGACCCAGTACTTC
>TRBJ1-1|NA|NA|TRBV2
CASSPIFRGRGGGNTEAFF
TGTGCCAGCAGTCCTATTTTTAGAGGTAGGGGCGGCGGGAACACTGAAGCTTTCTTT
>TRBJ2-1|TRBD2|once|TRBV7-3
CASSTRTSGEQFF
TGTGCCAGCAGCACTCGGACTAGCGGTGAGCAGTTCTTC
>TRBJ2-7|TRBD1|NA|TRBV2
CASSGQGAGYEQYF
TGTGCCAGCAGTGGACAGGGGGCGGGCTACGAGCAGTACTTC
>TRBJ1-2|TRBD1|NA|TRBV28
CASSFELQGARGYTF
TGTGCCAGCAGTTTTGAACTTCAGGGGGCGCGAGGCTACACCTTC
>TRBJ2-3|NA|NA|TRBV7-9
CASSSPGTGETTDTQYF
TGTGCCAGCAGCTCCCCCGGCACGGGGGAGACAACAGATACGCAGTATTTT
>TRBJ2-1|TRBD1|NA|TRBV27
CASSLSSGTGVFHEQFF
TGTGCCAGCAGTTTATCTTCCGGGACAGGGGTATTCCATGAGCAGTTCTTC
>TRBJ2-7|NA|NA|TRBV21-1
CASSKARRYF
TGTGCCAGCAGCAAGGCCCGCAGGTACTTC
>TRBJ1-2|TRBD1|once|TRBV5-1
CASSFNNRGANYGYTF
TGCGCCAGCAGCTTTAATAACAGGGGAGCTAACTATGGCTACACCTTC
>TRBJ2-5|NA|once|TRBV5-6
CASSRGTQETQYF
TGTGCCAGCAGTCGGGGGACCCAAGAGACCCAGTACTTC
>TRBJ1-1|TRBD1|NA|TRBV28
CAITNRGGRAFF
TGTGCCATAACAAACAGGGGTGGGAGGGCTTTCTTT
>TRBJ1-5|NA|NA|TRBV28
CASSFGGSRNQPQHF
TGTGCCAGCAGTTTCGGGGGGAGCCGCAATCAGCCCCAGCATTTT
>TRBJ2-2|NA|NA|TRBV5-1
CASTLLNTGELFF
TGCGCCAGCACCCTTCTGAACACCGGGGAGCTGTTTTTT
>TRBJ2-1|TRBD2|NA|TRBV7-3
CASSSKTSGRGEQFF
TGTGCCAGCAGCTCCAAGACTAGCGGGAGGGGTGAGCAGTTCTTC
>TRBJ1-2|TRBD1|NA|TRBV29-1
CSVGTGLYGYTF
TGCAGCGTCGGGACAGGCCTCTATGGCTACACCTTC
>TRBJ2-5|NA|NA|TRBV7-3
CASSSGGQETQYF
TGTGCCAGCAGCTCAGGGGGGCAAGAGACCCAGTACTTC
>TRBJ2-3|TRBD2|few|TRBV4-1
CASGKREGTDTQYF
TGCGCCAGCGGAAAGCGGGAGGGCACAGATACGCAGTATTTT
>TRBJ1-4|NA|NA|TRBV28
CASSFIGRGESEKLFF
TGTGCCAGCAGTTTTATCGGGCGGGGGGAGTCTGAAAAACTGTTTTTT
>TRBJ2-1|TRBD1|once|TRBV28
CASSASGTGGSRNEQFF
TGTGCCAGCAGTGCCTCCGGGACAGGGGGCTCGAGAAATGAGCAGTTCTTC
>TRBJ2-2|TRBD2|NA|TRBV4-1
CASSQMVAGVYTGELFF
TGCGCCAGCAGCCAAATGGTTGCGGGAGTGTACACCGGGGAGCTGTTTTTT
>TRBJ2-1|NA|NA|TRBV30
CAWSPGLSDEQFF
TGTGCCTGGAGCCCCGGACTATCCGATGAGCAGTTCTTC
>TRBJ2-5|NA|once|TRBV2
CASSVLSETQYF
TGTGCCAGCAGTGTACTATCAGAGACCCAGTACTTC
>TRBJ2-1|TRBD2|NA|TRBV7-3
CASSLGPGGPYNEQFF
TGTGCCAGCAGCTTAGGTCCGGGAGGGCCCTACAATGAGCAGTTCTTC
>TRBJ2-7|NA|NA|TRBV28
CASSPGQPYEQYF
TGTGCCAGCAGCCCGGGACAACCCTACGAGCAGTACTTC
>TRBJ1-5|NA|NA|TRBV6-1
CASSRIQGFNQPQHF
TGTGCCAGCAGCCGTATACAGGGTTTCAATCAGCCCCAGCATTTT
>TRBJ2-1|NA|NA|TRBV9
CASSVAQANEQFF
TGTGCCAGCAGCGTAGCACAGGCCAATGAGCAGTTCTTC
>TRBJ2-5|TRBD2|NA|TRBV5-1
CASSPGTSGMETQYF
TGCGCCAGCAGCCCCGGGACTAGCGGGATGGAGACCCAGTACTTC
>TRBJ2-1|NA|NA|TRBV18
CASSPLGQGGGEQFF
TGTGCCAGCTCGCCCCTAGGACAGGGCGGGGGTGAGCAGTTCTTC
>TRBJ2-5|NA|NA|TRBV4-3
CASSQGALHRSETQYF
TGCGCCAGCAGCCAAGGGGCTCTGCACAGGTCGGAGACCCAGTACTTC
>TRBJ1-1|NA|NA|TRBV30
CAWSVGGAGEAFF
TGTGCCTGGAGTGTCGGGGGGGCAGGTGAAGCTTTCTTT
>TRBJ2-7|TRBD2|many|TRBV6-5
CASSPSSGGPYEQYF
TGTGCCAGCAGTCCGAGTAGCGGGGGACCCTACGAGCAGTACTTC
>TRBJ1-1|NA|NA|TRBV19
CASSRRDFNTEAFF
TGTGCCAGTAGCCGTCGGGACTTTAACACTGAAGCTTTCTTT
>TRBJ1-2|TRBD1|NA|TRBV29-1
CSVPIDRGDGYTF
TGCAGCGTTCCAATAGACAGGGGCGATGGCTACACCTTC
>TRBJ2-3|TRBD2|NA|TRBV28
CASSWIGRELPDTQYF
TGTGCCAGCAGTTGGATAGGGCGGGAGCTCCCAGATACGCAGTATTTT
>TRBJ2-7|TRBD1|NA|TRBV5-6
CASSLVTGEAEQYF
TGTGCCAGCAGCCTGGTGACAGGGGAAGCCGAGCAGTACTTC
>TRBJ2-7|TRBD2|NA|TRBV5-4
CASSFPAGVLRYF
TGTGCCAGCAGCTTTCCAGCGGGGGTACTTCGGTACTTC
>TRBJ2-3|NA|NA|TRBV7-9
CASSPLLSDTSTDTQYF
TGTGCCAGCAGCCCCCTGCTCTCGGACACGTCGACAGATACGCAGTATTTT
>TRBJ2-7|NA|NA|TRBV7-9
CASSRLITPYEQYF
TGTGCCAGCAGTCGACTAATTACCCCCTACGAGCAGTACTTC
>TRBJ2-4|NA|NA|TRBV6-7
CASSYKSSYWNIQYF
TGTGCCAGCAGTTACAAGTCTAGCTATTGGAACATTCAGTACTTC
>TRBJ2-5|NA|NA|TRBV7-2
CASSLDWGWTQYF
TGTGCCAGCAGCTTGGATTGGGGCTGGACCCAGTACTTC
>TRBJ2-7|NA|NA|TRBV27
CASSSDRFGYEQYF
TGTGCCAGCAGTTCCGACAGGTTCGGGTACGAGCAGTACTTC
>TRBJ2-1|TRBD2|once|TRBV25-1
CASSDSGGSSYNEQFF
TGTGCCAGCAGTGATTCTGGCGGGAGCTCCTACAATGAGCAGTTCTTC
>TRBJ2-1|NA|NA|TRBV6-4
CASSELGGGHNEQFF
TGTGCCAGCAGTGAATTAGGGGGGGGCCACAATGAGCAGTTCTTC
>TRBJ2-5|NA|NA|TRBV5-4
CASSLGSGLGETQYF
TGTGCCAGCAGCTTGGGCAGCGGGCTGGGGGAGACCCAGTACTTC
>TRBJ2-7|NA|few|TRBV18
CARPRDSYEQYF
TGTGCCAGGCCCAGGGACTCCTACGAGCAGTACTTC
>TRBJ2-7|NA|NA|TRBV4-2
CASSQRDTWGEQYF
TGTGCCAGCAGCCAAAGGGACACATGGGGCGAGCAGTACTTC
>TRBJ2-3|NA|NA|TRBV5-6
CASSPTGGTDTQYF
TGTGCCAGCAGCCCCACCGGGGGCACAGATACGCAGTATTTT